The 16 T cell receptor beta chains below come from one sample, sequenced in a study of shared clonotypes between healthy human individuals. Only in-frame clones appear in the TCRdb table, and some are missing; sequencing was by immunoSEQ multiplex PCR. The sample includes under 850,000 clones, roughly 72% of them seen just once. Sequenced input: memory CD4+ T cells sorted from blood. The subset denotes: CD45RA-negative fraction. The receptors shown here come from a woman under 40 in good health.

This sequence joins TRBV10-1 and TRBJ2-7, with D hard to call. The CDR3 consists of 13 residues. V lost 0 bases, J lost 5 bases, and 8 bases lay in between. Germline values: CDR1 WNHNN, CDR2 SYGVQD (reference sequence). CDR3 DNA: TGCGCCAGCAGTGAGTCGGGGATGGACGAGCAGTACTTC. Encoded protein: CASSESGMDEQYF.

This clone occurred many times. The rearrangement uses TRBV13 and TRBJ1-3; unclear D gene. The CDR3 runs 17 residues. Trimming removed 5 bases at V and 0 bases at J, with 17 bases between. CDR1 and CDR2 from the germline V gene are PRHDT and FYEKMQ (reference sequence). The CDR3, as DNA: TGTGCCAGCAGCCATAGGACGGCTCGAGTCTCTGGAAACACCATATATTTT. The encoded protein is CASSHRTARVSGNTIYF.

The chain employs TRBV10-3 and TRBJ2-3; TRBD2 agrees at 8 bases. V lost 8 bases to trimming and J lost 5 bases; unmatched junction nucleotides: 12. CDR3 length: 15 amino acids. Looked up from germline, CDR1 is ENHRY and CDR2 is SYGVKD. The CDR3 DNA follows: TGTGCCATCGGGGATGGTGCGGGAGGTCAAGATACGCAGTATTTT. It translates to CAIGDGAGGQDTQYF.

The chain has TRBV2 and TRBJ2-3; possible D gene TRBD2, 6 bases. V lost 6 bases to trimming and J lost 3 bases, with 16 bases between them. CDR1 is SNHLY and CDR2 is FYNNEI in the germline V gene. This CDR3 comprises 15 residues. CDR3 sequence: CASRDHGGPTDTQYF. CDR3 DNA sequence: TGTGCCAGCAGAGACCACGGGGGTCCGACAGATACGCAGTATTTT. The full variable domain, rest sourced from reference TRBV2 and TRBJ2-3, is EPEVTQTPSHQVTQMGQEVILRCVPISNHLYFYWYRQILGQKVEFLVSFYNNEISEKSEIFDDQFSVERPDGSNFTLKIRSTKLEDSAMYFCASRDHGGPTDTQYFGPGTRLTVL.

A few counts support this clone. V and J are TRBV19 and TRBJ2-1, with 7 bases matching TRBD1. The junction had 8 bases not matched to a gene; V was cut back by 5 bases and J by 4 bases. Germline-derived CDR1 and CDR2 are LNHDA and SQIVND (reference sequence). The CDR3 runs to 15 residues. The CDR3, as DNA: TGTGCCAGTAGTCTTCCGGGACAGACGTACAATGAGCAGTTCTTC. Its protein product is CASSLPGQTYNEQFF.

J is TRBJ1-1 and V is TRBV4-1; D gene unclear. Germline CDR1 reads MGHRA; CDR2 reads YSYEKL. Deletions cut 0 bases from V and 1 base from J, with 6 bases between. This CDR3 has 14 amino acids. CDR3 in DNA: TGCGCCAGCAGCCAAGATCGGGGGAACACTGAAGCTTTCTTT. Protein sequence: CASSQDRGNTEAFF.

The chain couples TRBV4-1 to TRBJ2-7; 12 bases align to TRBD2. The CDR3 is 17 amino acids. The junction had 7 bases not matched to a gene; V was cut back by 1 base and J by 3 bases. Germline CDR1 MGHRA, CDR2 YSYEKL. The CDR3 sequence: CASSQGPSGRALYEQYF. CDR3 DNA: TGCGCCAGCAGCCAAGGTCCTAGCGGGAGGGCCCTCTACGAGCAGTACTTC.

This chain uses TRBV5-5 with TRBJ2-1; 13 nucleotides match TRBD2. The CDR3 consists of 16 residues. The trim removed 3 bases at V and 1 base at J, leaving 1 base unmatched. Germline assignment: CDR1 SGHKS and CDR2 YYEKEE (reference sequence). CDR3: CASSSLAGGSYNEQFF. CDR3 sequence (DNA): TGTGCCAGCAGCTCACTAGCGGGAGGGTCCTACAATGAGCAGTTCTTC.

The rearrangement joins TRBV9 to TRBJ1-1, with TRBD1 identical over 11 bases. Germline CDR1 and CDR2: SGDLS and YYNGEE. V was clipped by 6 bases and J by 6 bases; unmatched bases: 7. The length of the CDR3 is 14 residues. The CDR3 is CASKGQGASAEAFF. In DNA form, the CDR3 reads TGTGCCAGCAAAGGACAGGGGGCGTCGGCTGAAGCTTTCTTT. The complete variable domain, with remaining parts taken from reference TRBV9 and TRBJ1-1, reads DSGVTQTPKHLITATGQRVTLRCSPRSGDLSVYWYQQSLDQGLQFLIQYYNGEERAKGNILERFSAQQFPDLHSELNLSSLELGDSALYFCASKGQGASAEAFFGQGTRLTVV.

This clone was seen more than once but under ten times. Here the CDR3 DNA reads TGTGCCAGCAGCCACGGGACTAGCGGGATCAATGAGCAGTTCTTC. This sequence encodes CASSHGTSGINEQFF. The genes are TRBV11-3 and TRBJ2-1; 13 bases line up with TRBD2. V lost 5 bases, J lost 6 bases, and 4 bases stayed unmatched. The CDR3 has 15 amino acids. CDR1 and CDR2 (germline): SGHNT, YENEEA.

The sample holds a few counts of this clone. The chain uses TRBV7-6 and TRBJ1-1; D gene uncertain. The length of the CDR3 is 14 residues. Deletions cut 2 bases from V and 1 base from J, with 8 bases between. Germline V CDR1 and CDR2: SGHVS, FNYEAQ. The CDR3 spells CASSLKTGNTEAFF. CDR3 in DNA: TGTGCCAGCAGCTTAAAGACCGGGAACACTGAAGCTTTCTTT.

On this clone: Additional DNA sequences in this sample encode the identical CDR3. The CDR3 sequence is CASSPSSGSYNEQFF. In DNA form, the CDR3 reads TGCGCCAGCAGCCCTAGTAGCGGATCCTACAATGAGCAGTTCTTC. The rearrangement joins TRBV5-1 to TRBJ2-1; D perhaps matches TRBD2 (6 bases). Trimming removed 4 bases from V and 1 base from J, with 12 bases in between. Germline CDR1 SGHRS, CDR2 YFSETQ. The CDR3 sequence is 15 residues long.

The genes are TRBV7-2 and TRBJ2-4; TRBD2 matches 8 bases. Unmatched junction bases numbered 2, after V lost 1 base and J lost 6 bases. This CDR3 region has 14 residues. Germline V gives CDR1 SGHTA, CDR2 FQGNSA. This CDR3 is CASSLGLAGNIQYF. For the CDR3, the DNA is TGTGCCAGCAGCTTAGGGCTAGCGGGAAACATTCAGTACTTC. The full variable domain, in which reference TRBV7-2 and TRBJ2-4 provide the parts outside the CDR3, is GAGVSQSPSNKVTEKGKDVELRCDPISGHTALYWYRQSLGQGLEFLIYFQGNSAPDKSGLPSDRFSAERTGGSVSTLTIQRTQQEDSAVYLCASSLGLAGNIQYFGAGTRLSVL.

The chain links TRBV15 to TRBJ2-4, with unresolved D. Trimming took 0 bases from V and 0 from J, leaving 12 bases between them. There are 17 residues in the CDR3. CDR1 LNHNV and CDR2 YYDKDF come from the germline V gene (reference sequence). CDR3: CATSRDPTVLAKNIQYF. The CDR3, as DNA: TGTGCCACCAGCAGAGATCCCACGGTACTAGCCAAAAACATTCAGTACTTC.

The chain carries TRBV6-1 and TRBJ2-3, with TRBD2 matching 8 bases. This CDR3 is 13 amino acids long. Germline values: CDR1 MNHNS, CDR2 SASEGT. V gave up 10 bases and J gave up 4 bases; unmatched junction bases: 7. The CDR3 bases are TGTGCCACCCGCGGGGGGAACCCAGATACGCAGTATTTT. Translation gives CATRGGNPDTQYF.

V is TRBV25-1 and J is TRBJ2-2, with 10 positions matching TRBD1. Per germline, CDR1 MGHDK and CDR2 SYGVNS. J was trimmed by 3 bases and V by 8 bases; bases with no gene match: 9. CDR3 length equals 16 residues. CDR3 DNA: TGTGCCAGCTTGCCCCGGACAGGGGGGGACACCGGGGAGCTGTTTTTT. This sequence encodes CASLPRTGGDTGELFF.